Listed below are T cell receptor beta chains from one sample, sequenced in a study of blood T cell repertoires in COVID-19. The repertoire was sequenced with immunoSEQ multiplex PCR; TCRdb's copy has only in-frame clones and lacks some. Of 250,000 or so clones listed, 86% were seen once; the top ten hold under 6.5%. What was sequenced was peripheral blood. All receptors derive from a man in his 60s with acute or convalescent COVID-19. Each CDR3 is given with its conserved first and last residue. The D gene is left open where the match is weak. Size is omitted from some rows. Given values are once, few, many or a class for expanded clones.

d_call: TRBD1
clone_size: NA
v_call: TRBV7-9
j_call: TRBJ2-7
cdr3_nt: TGTGCCAGCAGCCAAGGGACAGGGGACACCTACGAGCAGTACTTC
cdr3_aa: CASSQGTGDTYEQYF

d_call: NA
clone_size: NA
v_call: TRBV6-2/TRBV6-3
j_call: TRBJ1-5
cdr3_nt: TGTGCCAGCAGTAGGACAGATAGCAATCAGCCCCAGCATTTT
cdr3_aa: CASSRTDSNQPQHF

d_call: NA
clone_size: NA
v_call: TRBV30
j_call: TRBJ1-1
cdr3_nt: TGTGCCTGGACTCAAATGGGCTCTGAAGCTTTCTTT
cdr3_aa: CAWTQMGSEAFF

d_call: TRBD1
clone_size: NA
v_call: TRBV2
j_call: TRBJ1-1
cdr3_nt: TGTGCCAGCAGTGAACCCCGGACAGGGGAGGTATATACTGAAGCTTTCTTT
cdr3_aa: CASSEPRTGEVYTEAFF

d_call: TRBD2
clone_size: NA
v_call: TRBV9
j_call: TRBJ2-5
cdr3_nt: TGTGCCAGCAGCGAGCCGCTAGCGGGAGGTAAAGAGACCCAGTACTTC
cdr3_aa: CASSEPLAGGKETQYF

d_call: TRBD1
clone_size: NA
v_call: TRBV7-2
j_call: TRBJ1-5
cdr3_nt: TGTGCCAGCAGCTACGACAGGGTCAATCAGCCCCAGCATTTT
cdr3_aa: CASSYDRVNQPQHF

d_call: NA
clone_size: once
v_call: TRBV11-1
j_call: TRBJ2-1
cdr3_nt: TGTGCCAGCAGCTTAGGTTCCTTGAGAAACAATGAGCAGTTCTTC
cdr3_aa: CASSLGSLRNNEQFF

d_call: NA
clone_size: NA
v_call: TRBV5-1
j_call: TRBJ1-4
cdr3_nt: TGCGCCAGCAGCTTGAATCTTGGCAGCGGGGTTAATGAAAAACTGTTTTTT
cdr3_aa: CASSLNLGSGVNEKLFF

d_call: TRBD2
clone_size: NA
v_call: TRBV5-1
j_call: TRBJ2-7
cdr3_nt: TGCGCCAGCAGAACCGGGACTAGCGGGACCCTCCAGTCCTACGAGCAGTACTTC
cdr3_aa: CASRTGTSGTLQSYEQYF

d_call: NA
clone_size: NA
v_call: TRBV5-4
j_call: TRBJ2-7
cdr3_nt: TGTGCCAGCAGCTTGGATCCGGGAGAGGCTCACGAGCAGTACTTC
cdr3_aa: CASSLDPGEAHEQYF

d_call: NA
clone_size: NA
v_call: TRBV6-4
j_call: TRBJ2-1
cdr3_nt: TGTGCCAGCAGTGACGAATTTAGCAACTCCTACAATGAGCAGTTCTTC
cdr3_aa: CASSDEFSNSYNEQFF

d_call: NA
clone_size: NA
v_call: TRBV28
j_call: TRBJ2-3
cdr3_nt: TGTGCCAGCAGGCTAGCTATTAGCACAGATACGCAGTATTTT
cdr3_aa: CASRLAISTDTQYF

d_call: TRBD2
clone_size: NA
v_call: TRBV6-5
j_call: TRBJ2-1
cdr3_nt: TGTGCCAGCATTCGAAGCGGGGCCCATGAGCAGTTCTTC
cdr3_aa: CASIRSGAHEQFF

d_call: TRBD2
clone_size: NA
v_call: TRBV9
j_call: TRBJ2-1
cdr3_nt: TGTGCCACCGTTTTGACTAGCGGGAGGTCAATGGGAGGTAATGAGCAGTTCTTC
cdr3_aa: CATVLTSGRSMGGNEQFF

d_call: TRBD2
clone_size: NA
v_call: TRBV5-5
j_call: TRBJ2-1
cdr3_nt: TGTGCCAGCAGCTTGGCCGGGCTAGCGGGAGGATCGTACAATGAGCAGTTCTTC
cdr3_aa: CASSLAGLAGGSYNEQFF

d_call: TRBD1
clone_size: NA
v_call: TRBV30
j_call: TRBJ1-4
cdr3_nt: TGTGCCTGGAGCCGGGGACAGGGGAGGGAAAAACTGTTTTTT
cdr3_aa: CAWSRGQGREKLFF

d_call: NA
clone_size: NA
v_call: TRBV12-3/TRBV12-4
j_call: TRBJ1-1
cdr3_nt: TGTGCCAGCAGTTTATCCTCGGAAGCTTTCTTT
cdr3_aa: CASSLSSEAFF

d_call: TRBD2
clone_size: NA
v_call: TRBV18
j_call: TRBJ2-1
cdr3_nt: TGTGCCAGCTCTTACCTAGCGGGAGAAACCTACAATGAGCAGTTCTTC
cdr3_aa: CASSYLAGETYNEQFF

d_call: NA
clone_size: NA
v_call: TRBV5-1
j_call: TRBJ2-1
cdr3_nt: TGCGCCAGCAGCTTGTCTAGCGTTACCAAGAATGAGCAGTTCTTC
cdr3_aa: CASSLSSVTKNEQFF

d_call: TRBD1
clone_size: NA
v_call: TRBV5-6
j_call: TRBJ1-2
cdr3_nt: TGTGCCAGCAGACCGACAACAGGGGGCTATGGCTACACCTTC
cdr3_aa: CASRPTTGGYGYTF

d_call: TRBD1
clone_size: NA
v_call: TRBV29-1
j_call: TRBJ2-1
cdr3_nt: TGCAGCGTTGAAGCCGCAGGGGGCTCAACCTACAATGAGCAGTTCTTC
cdr3_aa: CSVEAAGGSTYNEQFF

d_call: TRBD2
clone_size: NA
v_call: TRBV28
j_call: TRBJ2-5
cdr3_nt: TGTGCCAGCACCCAATCCTCGGTAGCGGGAGCGGGGGAGACCCAGTACTTC
cdr3_aa: CASTQSSVAGAGETQYF

d_call: NA
clone_size: NA
v_call: TRBV28
j_call: TRBJ2-1
cdr3_nt: TGTGCCAGCAGTACACCAGCGGTAGATGAGCAGTTCTTC
cdr3_aa: CASSTPAVDEQFF

d_call: NA
clone_size: NA
v_call: TRBV30
j_call: TRBJ2-1
cdr3_nt: TGTGCCTGGCAGGCCCCCGCTAAAAATGAGCAGTTCTTC
cdr3_aa: CAWQAPAKNEQFF

d_call: TRBD2
clone_size: NA
v_call: TRBV9
j_call: TRBJ2-1
cdr3_nt: TGTGCCAGCAGCGCTCTCACCGGGACTAGCGGGATTGAGCAGTTCTTC
cdr3_aa: CASSALTGTSGIEQFF

d_call: NA
clone_size: NA
v_call: TRBV7-2
j_call: TRBJ2-3
cdr3_nt: TGTGCCAGCAGCTCCATTGTAGGGAGCGAGGGTACGCAGTATTTT
cdr3_aa: CASSSIVGSEGTQYF

d_call: NA
clone_size: NA
v_call: TRBV7-9
j_call: TRBJ2-2
cdr3_nt: TGTGCCAGCAGCTTCGGTGCGAACACCGGGGAGCTGTTTTTT
cdr3_aa: CASSFGANTGELFF

d_call: NA
clone_size: NA
v_call: TRBV19
j_call: TRBJ1-5
cdr3_nt: TGTGCCAGTAGTATGCGGGCAGAGGAAGGGTGGCCCCAGCATTTT
cdr3_aa: CASSMRAEEGWPQHF

d_call: TRBD1
clone_size: NA
v_call: TRBV28
j_call: TRBJ1-1
cdr3_nt: TGTGCCAGCAGGAGGGACAGGGCGAACACTGAAGCTTTCTTT
cdr3_aa: CASRRDRANTEAFF

d_call: NA
clone_size: NA
v_call: TRBV4-2
j_call: TRBJ2-2
cdr3_nt: TGTGCCAGCAGCCAAGATGAGGATAGCGCATACACCGGGGAGCTGTTTTTT
cdr3_aa: CASSQDEDSAYTGELFF

d_call: TRBD2
clone_size: NA
v_call: TRBV30
j_call: TRBJ2-7
cdr3_nt: TGTGCCTGGAATCCCCCCACTAGCGGGAGAACCGAGCAGTACTTC
cdr3_aa: CAWNPPTSGRTEQYF

d_call: NA
clone_size: NA
v_call: TRBV9
j_call: TRBJ2-3
cdr3_nt: TGTGCCAGCAGCGTATTACAGGGAAGGTCAGATACGCAGTATTTT
cdr3_aa: CASSVLQGRSDTQYF

d_call: TRBD1
clone_size: NA
v_call: TRBV7-8
j_call: TRBJ1-3
cdr3_nt: TGTGCCAGCAGCTTAGCGATGGGACAGGGCTACACCATATATTTT
cdr3_aa: CASSLAMGQGYTIYF

d_call: NA
clone_size: once
v_call: TRBV7-9
j_call: TRBJ2-7
cdr3_nt: TGTGCCAGCAGCCCCAGGGGGACTTACGAGCAGTACTTC
cdr3_aa: CASSPRGTYEQYF

d_call: TRBD1
clone_size: NA
v_call: TRBV4-2
j_call: TRBJ2-7
cdr3_nt: TGTGCCAGCAGCCAAGTTGGGACAGGGGCGGGTGAGCAGTACTTC
cdr3_aa: CASSQVGTGAGEQYF

d_call: NA
clone_size: NA
v_call: TRBV6-2/TRBV6-3
j_call: TRBJ1-5
cdr3_nt: TGTGCCAGCAGTTACGCAGGGGAGTATGATCAGCCCCAGCATTTT
cdr3_aa: CASSYAGEYDQPQHF

d_call: NA
clone_size: NA
v_call: TRBV28
j_call: TRBJ1-1
cdr3_nt: TGTGCCAGCAGGTCAAAAAATCCCTGGGAGGGGAGCACTGAAGCTTTCTTT
cdr3_aa: CASRSKNPWEGSTEAFF

d_call: NA
clone_size: NA
v_call: TRBV30
j_call: TRBJ2-7
cdr3_nt: TGTGCCTGGGGACGGGGCTCCTACGAGCAGTACTTC
cdr3_aa: CAWGRGSYEQYF

d_call: TRBD1
clone_size: NA
v_call: TRBV3-1/TRBV3-2
j_call: TRBJ1-1
cdr3_nt: TGTGCCAGCAGCCGGGACAGGGGGAAGGAGACTGAAGCTTTCTTT
cdr3_aa: CASSRDRGKETEAFF

d_call: TRBD1
clone_size: NA
v_call: TRBV6-2/TRBV6-3
j_call: TRBJ1-2
cdr3_nt: TGTGCCAGCAGCAGGGGGCGAGCCTATGGCTACACCTTC
cdr3_aa: CASSRGRAYGYTF

d_call: TRBD1
clone_size: NA
v_call: TRBV4-1
j_call: TRBJ1-1
cdr3_nt: TGCGCCAGCAGCCTAAGACAGGGGACCAACACTGAAGCTTTCTTT
cdr3_aa: CASSLRQGTNTEAFF

d_call: TRBD1
clone_size: once
v_call: TRBV28
j_call: TRBJ1-3
cdr3_nt: TGTGCCAGCAGTTTCCCGGAGACAGGGGGCGGAAACACCATATATTTT
cdr3_aa: CASSFPETGGGNTIYF

d_call: NA
clone_size: few
v_call: TRBV6-2/TRBV6-3
j_call: TRBJ1-1
cdr3_nt: TGTGCCAGCAGTTACAGGGGGAACACTGAAGCTTTCTTT
cdr3_aa: CASSYRGNTEAFF

d_call: TRBD2
clone_size: NA
v_call: TRBV19
j_call: TRBJ2-3
cdr3_nt: TGTGCCAGTAGCTCTAGCGGGAGAGGGGTGCTATATTTT
cdr3_aa: CASSSSGRGVLYF

d_call: NA
clone_size: NA
v_call: TRBV10-3
j_call: TRBJ2-1
cdr3_nt: TGTGCCATCAGTGAGCCCTCCGGGTTCCCGAGGGATGAGCAGTTCTTC
cdr3_aa: CAISEPSGFPRDEQFF

d_call: NA
clone_size: few
v_call: TRBV28
j_call: TRBJ2-7
cdr3_nt: TGTGCCAGCAGTTTAATGGGACTTTCCTACGAGCAGTACTTC
cdr3_aa: CASSLMGLSYEQYF

d_call: NA
clone_size: NA
v_call: TRBV12-5
j_call: TRBJ1-6
cdr3_nt: TGTGCTAGTGGTTTACAGGTTTCACCCCTCCACTTT
cdr3_aa: CASGLQVSPLHF

d_call: TRBD2
clone_size: NA
v_call: TRBV14
j_call: TRBJ2-3
cdr3_nt: TGTGCCAGCAGCCTTGGGGGCATAGCGGGAGGGCCCCCGGTCACAGATACGCAGTATTTT
cdr3_aa: CASSLGGIAGGPPVTDTQYF

d_call: NA
clone_size: NA
v_call: TRBV19
j_call: TRBJ1-1
cdr3_nt: TGTGCCACCGGAGACGGCCTCACTGAAGCTTTCTTT
cdr3_aa: CATGDGLTEAFF